The sequence of this T cell receptor beta chain was determined in a study of cytomegalovirus exposure and HLA in healthy donors. Overall study findings and caveats: According to the study, 150 to 200 TCR beta chains were cytomegalovirus-associated. Many donors shared some public TCRs, even though most TCR sequences were rare. In a later analysis, most CMV-associated TCR beta chains appeared HLA-restricted.

The PCR made use of 60 Vbeta and 13 Jbeta primers. Measured with immunoSEQ multiplex PCR; TCRdb has only the in-frame clones, and not every one. The repertoire has around 200,000 clones, approximately 86% of them found once; the top ten carry around 0.3%. In the case of this clone: Its target is not known.

In germline, CDR1 is SGHRS, CDR2 YFSETQ. Germline trimming cut 2 bases from V and 0 bases from J; bases unmatched to any gene: 4. The CDR3 consists of 16 residues. This receptor was taken from a woman between 25 and 40 years old in good health and CMV-seronegative. What was sequenced was PBMCs. The V and J genes are TRBV5-1 and TRBJ2-3; TRBD2 matches at 9 bases. The CDR3 DNA reads as TGCGCCAGCAGCTTCTTAGCGGGGGTTAGCACAGATACGCAGTATTTT. It is translated as CASSFLAGVSTDTQYF.